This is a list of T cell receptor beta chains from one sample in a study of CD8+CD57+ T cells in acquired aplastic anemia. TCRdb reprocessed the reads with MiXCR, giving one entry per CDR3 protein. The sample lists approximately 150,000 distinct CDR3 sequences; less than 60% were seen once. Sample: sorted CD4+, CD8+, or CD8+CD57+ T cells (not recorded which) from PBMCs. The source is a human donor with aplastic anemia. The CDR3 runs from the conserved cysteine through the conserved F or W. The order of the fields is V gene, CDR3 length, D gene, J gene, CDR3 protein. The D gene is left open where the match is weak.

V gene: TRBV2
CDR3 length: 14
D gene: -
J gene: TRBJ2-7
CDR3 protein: CASSEQGTTYEQYF

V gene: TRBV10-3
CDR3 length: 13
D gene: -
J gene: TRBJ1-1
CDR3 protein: CAISGKQNTEAFF

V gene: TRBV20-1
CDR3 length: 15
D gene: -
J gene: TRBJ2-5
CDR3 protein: CSAKSSGLVQETQYF

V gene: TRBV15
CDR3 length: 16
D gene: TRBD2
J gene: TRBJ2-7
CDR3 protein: CATSRGLAGSSYEQYF

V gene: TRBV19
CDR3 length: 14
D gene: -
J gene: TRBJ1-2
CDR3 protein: CASSIDRGNYGYTF

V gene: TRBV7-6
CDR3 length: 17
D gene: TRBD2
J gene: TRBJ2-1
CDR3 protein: CASSPGLAGSLYNEQFF

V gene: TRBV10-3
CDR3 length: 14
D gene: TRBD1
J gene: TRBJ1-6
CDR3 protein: CAISGTGGSSPLHF

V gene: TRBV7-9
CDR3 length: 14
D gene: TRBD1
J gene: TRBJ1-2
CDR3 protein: CASSSGQGAHGYTF

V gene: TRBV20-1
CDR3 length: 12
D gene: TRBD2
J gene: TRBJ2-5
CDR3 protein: CSGSGNLKTQYF

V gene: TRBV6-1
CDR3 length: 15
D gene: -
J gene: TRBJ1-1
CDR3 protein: CASGVRSGKNTEAFF

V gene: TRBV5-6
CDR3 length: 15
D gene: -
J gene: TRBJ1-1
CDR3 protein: CASSLALPGNTEAFF

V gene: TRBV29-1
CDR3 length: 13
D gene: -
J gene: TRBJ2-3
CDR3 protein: CSAGTKNTDTQYF

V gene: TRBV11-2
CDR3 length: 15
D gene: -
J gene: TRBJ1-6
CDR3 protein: CASSLDPGGNSPRHF

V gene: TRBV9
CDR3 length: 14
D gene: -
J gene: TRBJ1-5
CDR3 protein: CASSVDLDRSAQHF

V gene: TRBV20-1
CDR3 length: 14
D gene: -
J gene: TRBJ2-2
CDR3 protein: CSARIWSNTGELFF

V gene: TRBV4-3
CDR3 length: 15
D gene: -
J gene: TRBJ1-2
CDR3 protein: CASSQLRGGNYGYTF

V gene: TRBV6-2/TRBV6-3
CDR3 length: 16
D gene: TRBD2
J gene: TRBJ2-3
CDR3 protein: CAGSPRASGAPDTQYF

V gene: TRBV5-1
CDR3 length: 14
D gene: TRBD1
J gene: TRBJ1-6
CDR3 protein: CASTPGTGSSPLHF

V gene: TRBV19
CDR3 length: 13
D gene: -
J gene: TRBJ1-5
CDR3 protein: CASSKARDQPQHF

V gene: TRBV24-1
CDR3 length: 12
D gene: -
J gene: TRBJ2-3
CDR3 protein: CATAASTDTRYF

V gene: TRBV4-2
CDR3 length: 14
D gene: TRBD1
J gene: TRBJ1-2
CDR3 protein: CASSQDRSNYGYTF

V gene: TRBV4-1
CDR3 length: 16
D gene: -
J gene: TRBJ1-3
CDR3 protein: CASSQPGRTSGNTIYF

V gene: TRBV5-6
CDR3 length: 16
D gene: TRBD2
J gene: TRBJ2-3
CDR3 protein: CASSFDSGVGTDTQYF

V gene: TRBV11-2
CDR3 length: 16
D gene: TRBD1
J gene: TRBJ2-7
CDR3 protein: CASSSLWGDRAYEQYF

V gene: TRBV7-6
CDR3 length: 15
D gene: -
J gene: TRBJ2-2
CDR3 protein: CASSPFAGGTGELFF